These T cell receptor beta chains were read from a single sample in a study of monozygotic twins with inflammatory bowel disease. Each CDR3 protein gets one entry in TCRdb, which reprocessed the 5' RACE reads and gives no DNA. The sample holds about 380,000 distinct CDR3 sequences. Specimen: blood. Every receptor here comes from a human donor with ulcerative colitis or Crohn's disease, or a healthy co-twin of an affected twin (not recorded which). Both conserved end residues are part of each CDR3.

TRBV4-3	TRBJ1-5	CASSQDLGFYQPQHF
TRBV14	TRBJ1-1	CASSQLTGSNTEAFF
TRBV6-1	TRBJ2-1	CASRTDRDPPYNEQFF
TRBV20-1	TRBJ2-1	CSARVVAGASYNEQFF
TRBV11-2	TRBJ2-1	CASSLVGGGAVFNEQFF
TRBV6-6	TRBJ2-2	CASSYRQNTGELFF
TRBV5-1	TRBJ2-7	CASSTPGQGVEQYF
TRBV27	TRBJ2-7	CASSLLGRGRSYEQYF
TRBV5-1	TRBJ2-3	CASSLGSTLSTDTQYF
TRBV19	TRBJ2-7	CASSKWTGGYEQYF
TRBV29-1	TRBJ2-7	CSVGLPEHEQYF
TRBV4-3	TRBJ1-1	CASSQWQGKTEAFF
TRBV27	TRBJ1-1	CASSFVLYTEAFF
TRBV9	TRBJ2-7	CASSVGPSYSYEQYF
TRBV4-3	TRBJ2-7	CASSREQDYEQYF
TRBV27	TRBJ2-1	CASSIATSANSYNEQFF
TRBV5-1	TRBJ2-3	CASTLLGLTAGGTDTQYF
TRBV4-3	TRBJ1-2	CASSQEVGRANYGYTF
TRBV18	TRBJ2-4	CASSPDSGAKNIQYF
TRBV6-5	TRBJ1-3	CASSYARGSSSGNTIYF
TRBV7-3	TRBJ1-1	CASREGGNTEAFF
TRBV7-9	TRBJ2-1	CACHSYNEQFF
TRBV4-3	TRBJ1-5	CASSQEGPGYGQPQHF
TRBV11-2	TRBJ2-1	CASSLDYRGSEQFF
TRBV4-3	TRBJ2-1	CASSQETGNREQFF
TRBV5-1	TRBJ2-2	CASSARTGRGELFF
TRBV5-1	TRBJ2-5	CASSGVTEETQYF
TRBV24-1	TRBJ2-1	CATSDWRPGQGYNEQFF
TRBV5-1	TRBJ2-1	CASSPGTGSNEQFF
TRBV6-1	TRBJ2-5	CASSASGVWQTQYF
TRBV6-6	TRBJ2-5	CASSNKETQYF
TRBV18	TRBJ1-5	CASSPRTGVGQPQHF
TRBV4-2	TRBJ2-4	CASSRNPSGGAENIQYF
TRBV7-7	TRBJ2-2	CASSNGQGLNTGELFF
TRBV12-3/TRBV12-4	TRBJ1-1	CASSLVPGIVAFF